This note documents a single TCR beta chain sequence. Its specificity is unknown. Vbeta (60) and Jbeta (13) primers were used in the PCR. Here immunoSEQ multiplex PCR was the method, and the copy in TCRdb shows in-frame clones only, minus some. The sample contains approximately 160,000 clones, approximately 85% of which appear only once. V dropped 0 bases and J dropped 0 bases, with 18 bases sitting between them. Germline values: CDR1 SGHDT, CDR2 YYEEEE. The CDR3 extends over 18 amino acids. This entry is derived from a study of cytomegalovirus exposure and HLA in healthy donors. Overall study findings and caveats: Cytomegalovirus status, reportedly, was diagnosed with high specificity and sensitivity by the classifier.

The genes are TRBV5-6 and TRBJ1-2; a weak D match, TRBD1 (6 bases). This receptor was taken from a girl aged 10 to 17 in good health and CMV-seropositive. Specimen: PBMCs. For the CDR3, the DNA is TGTGCCAGCAGCTTGGCATTTCCCCGGACAGCGACTAACTATGGCTACACCTTC. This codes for CASSLAFPRTATNYGYTF.